The 7 T cell receptor beta chains below were found in one sample sequenced in a study of T cells in Graves' hyperthyroidism and ophthalmopathy. The CDR3 regions of TCR beta were amplified from RNA transcripts. Researchers ran a first-round RT-PCR on the TCR CDR3 using the HTBI primer set. TCRdb processed the multiplex PCR reads anew with MiXCR; each CDR3 protein has one entry. The table lists about 290,000 distinct CDR3 sequences, roughly 15% of them singletons. The source material was blood. The origin of the receptors is a man under 40 with Graves' hyperthyroidism.

In its sample, this clonotype was seen many times. The chain employs TRBV24-1 and TRBJ2-1; D might be TRBD1 (5 bases). Germline-derived CDR1 and CDR2 are KGHDR and SFDVKD. This CDR3 spans 14 amino acids. V gave up 5 bases and J gave up 2 bases, with 9 bases separating them. The CDR3 DNA sequence: TGTGCCACCAGTGGCGTCAGGGCCTACAATGAGCAGTTCTTC. Translating it yields CATSGVRAYNEQFF.

This clonotype was seen a few times. The V call is TRBV5-1, the J call TRBJ2-7; 7 bases match TRBD2. Germline V gene lookup returns CDR1 SGHRS and CDR2 YFSETQ. There are 16 residues in the CDR3. V was pared by 1 base and J by 1 base, with 8 bases of the junction left unmatched. The CDR3 coding sequence is TGCGCCAGCAGCTTGAGCGGGGTAGGGGCGTCCTACGAGCAGTACTTC. Residues: CASSLSGVGASYEQYF.

This clonotype was counted a few times. V and J are TRBV11-2 and TRBJ2-1; 13 positions agree with TRBD2. V dropped 7 bases and J dropped 4; count of bases not matched to a gene: 7. Germline CDR1 reads SGHAT; CDR2 reads FQNNGV. There are 16 residues in the CDR3. CDR3 protein: CASNPGTSGEYNEQFF. CDR3 DNA sequence: TGTGCCAGCAACCCCGGGACTAGCGGGGAATACAATGAGCAGTTCTTC. Filled out from reference TRBV11-2 and TRBJ2-1, the complete variable domain reads EAGVAQSPRYKIIEKRQSVAFWCNPISGHATLYWYQQILGQGPKLLIQFQNNGVVDDSQLPKDRFSAERLKGVDSTLKIQPAKLEDSAVYLCASNPGTSGEYNEQFFGPGTRLTVL.

This clonotype was recorded many times. J is TRBJ2-7 and V is TRBV7-2; D remains unclear. CDR3 length: 13 residues. CDR1 SGHTA and CDR2 FQGNSA come from the germline V gene. The V gene lost 0 bases and the J gene lost 6 bases, with 9 bases spanning the gap. The CDR3 protein is CASSLAAQSEQYF. The DNA for the CDR3 is TGTGCCAGCAGCTTAGCGGCACAGAGCGAGCAGTACTTC.

This clonotype has a handful of counts. The chain couples TRBV29-1 to TRBJ1-1; D is undetermined. Germline V gene sequence: CDR1 SQVTM, CDR2 ANQGSEA. CDR3 size: 13 residues. Trimming removed 6 bases from V and 2 bases from J, with 13 bases in between. CDR3 sequence: CSVTRTSNTEAFF. For the CDR3, the DNA is TGCAGCGTGACCCGGACTTCTAACACTGAAGCTTTCTTT.

In its sample, this clonotype was seen many times. This chain links TRBV20-1 with TRBJ2-1; D uncertain. Germline V lookup: CDR1 DFQATT, CDR2 SNEGSKA (reference sequence). The CDR3 covers 13 residues. V shed 4 bases and J shed 0 bases, with 7 bases lying between them. The CDR3 DNA follows: TGCAGTGCTATACCGGGCTCCTACAATGAGCAGTTCTTC. Translating it yields CSAIPGSYNEQFF.

This clonotype was observed many times. This sequence joins TRBV20-1 and TRBJ2-5; D gene uncertain. Trimming took 4 bases from V and 4 from J, leaving 16 bases between them. The CDR3 extends over 14 amino acids. The germline CDR1 and CDR2 sequences are DFQATT and SNEGSKA (reference sequence). In nucleotides, the CDR3 is TGCAGTGCTACGGAGTGGAGAAAGGGAGAGACCCAGTACTTC. Translating it yields CSATEWRKGETQYF.